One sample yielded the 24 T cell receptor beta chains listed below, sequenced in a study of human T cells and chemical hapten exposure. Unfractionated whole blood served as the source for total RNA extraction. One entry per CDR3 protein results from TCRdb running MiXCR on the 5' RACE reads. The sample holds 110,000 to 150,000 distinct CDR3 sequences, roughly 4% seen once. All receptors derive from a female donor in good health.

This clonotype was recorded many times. The CDR3, as DNA: TGCAGCGTTGAGGGGGGGAAGGAGAGGAGGGCGTACAATGAGCAGTTCTTC. It translates to CSVEGGKERRAYNEQFF. The V and J genes are TRBV29-1 and TRBJ2-1; TRBD2 matches 7 bases. V shed 3 bases and J 4 bases; nucleotides not matched to a gene: 15. The CDR3 has 17 residues. CDR1 and CDR2 (germline): SQVTM, ANQGSEA.

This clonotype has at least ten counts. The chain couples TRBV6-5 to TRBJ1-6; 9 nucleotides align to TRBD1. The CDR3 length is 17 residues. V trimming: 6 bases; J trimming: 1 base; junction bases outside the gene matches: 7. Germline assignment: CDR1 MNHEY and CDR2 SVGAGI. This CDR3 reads CASSLGQGRSYNSPLHF. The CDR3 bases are TGTGCCAGCAGCCTCGGACAGGGGAGATCCTATAATTCACCCCTCCACTTT.

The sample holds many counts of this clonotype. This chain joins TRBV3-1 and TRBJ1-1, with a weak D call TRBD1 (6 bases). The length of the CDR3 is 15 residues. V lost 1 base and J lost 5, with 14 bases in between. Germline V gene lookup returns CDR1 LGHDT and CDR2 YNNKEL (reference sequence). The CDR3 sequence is CASSQVVGGGTEAFF. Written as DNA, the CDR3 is TGTGCCAGCAGCCAAGTGGTAGGAGGGGGAACTGAAGCTTTCTTT.

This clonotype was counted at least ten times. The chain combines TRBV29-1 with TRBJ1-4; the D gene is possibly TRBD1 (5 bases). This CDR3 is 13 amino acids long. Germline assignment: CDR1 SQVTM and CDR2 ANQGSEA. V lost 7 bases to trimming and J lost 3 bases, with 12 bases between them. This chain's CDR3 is CSAPGTPNEKLFF. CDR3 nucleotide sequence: TGCAGCGCACCAGGGACTCCTAATGAAAAACTGTTTTTT.

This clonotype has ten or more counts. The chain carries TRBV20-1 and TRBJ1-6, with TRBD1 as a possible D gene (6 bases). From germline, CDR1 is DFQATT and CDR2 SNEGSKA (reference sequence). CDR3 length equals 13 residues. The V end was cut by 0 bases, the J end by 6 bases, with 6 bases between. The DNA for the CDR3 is TGCAGTGCTAGAGAACAGGGTAATTCACCCCTCCACTTT. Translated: CSAREQGNSPLHF.

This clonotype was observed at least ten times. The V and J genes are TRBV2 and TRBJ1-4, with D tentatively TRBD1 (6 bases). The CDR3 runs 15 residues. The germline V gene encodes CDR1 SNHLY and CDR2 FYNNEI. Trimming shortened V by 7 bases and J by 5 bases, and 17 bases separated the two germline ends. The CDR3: CASNIGRGRNEKLFF. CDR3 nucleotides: TGTGCCAGCAATATAGGCAGGGGCAGGAATGAAAAACTGTTTTTT.

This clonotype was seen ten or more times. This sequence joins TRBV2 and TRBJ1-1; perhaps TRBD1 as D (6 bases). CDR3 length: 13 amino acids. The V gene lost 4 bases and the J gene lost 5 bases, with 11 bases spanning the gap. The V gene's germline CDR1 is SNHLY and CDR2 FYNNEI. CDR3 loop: CASSGEGGTEAFF. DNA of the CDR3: TGTGCCAGCAGTGGGGAGGGGGGGACTGAAGCTTTCTTT.

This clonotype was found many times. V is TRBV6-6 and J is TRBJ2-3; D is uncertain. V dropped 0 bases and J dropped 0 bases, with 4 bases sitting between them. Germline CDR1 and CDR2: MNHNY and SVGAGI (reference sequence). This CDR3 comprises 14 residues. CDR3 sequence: CASSYSVSTDTQYF. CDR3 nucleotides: TGTGCCAGCAGTTACTCAGTTAGCACAGATACGCAGTATTTT.

The CDR3 nucleotides are TGCAGTGCTAGAGGTGTGGGAGGCTACACCTTC. Translating it yields CSARGVGGYTF. The chain links TRBV20-1 to TRBJ1-2; D uncertain. In germline, CDR1 is DFQATT, CDR2 SNEGSKA (reference sequence). The CDR3 contains 11 residues. The V end lost 1 base, the J end lost 8 bases, and 8 bases lay between the germline ends.

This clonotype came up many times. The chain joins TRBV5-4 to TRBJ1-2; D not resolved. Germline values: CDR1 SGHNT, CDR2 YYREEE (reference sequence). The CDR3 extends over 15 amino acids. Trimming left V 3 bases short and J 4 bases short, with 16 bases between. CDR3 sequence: CASSYPPSQFYGYTF. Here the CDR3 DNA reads TGTGCCAGCAGCTACCCGCCGTCACAGTTCTATGGCTACACCTTC. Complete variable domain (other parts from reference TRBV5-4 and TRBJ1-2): ETGVTQSPTHLIKTRGQQVTLRCSSQSGHNTVSWYQQALGQGPQFIFQYYREEENGRGNFPPRFSGLQFPNYSSELNVNALELDDSALYLCASSYPPSQFYGYTFGSGTRLTVV.

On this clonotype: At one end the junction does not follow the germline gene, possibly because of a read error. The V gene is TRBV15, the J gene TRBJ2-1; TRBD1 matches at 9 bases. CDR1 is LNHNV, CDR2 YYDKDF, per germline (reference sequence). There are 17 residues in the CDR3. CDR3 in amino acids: CATSGDPTGGPYNEQFF. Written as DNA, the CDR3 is TGTGCCACCAGCGGAGACCCCACAGGGGGCCCCTACAATGAGCAGTTCTTC.

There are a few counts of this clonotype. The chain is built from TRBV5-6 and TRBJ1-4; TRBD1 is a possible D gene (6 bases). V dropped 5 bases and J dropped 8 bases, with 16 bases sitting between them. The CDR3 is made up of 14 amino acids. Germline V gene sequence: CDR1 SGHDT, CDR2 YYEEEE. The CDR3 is CASRLAGDGEKLFF. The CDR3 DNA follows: TGTGCCAGCAGGCTGGCAGGGGATGGCGAAAAACTGTTTTTT.

CDR3 sequence (DNA): TGTGCCAGCAGCTGCCGATATGAGCAGTTCTTC. It encodes CASSCRYEQFF. The V gene is TRBV7-8, the J gene TRBJ2-1, with unresolved D. V lost 4 bases and J lost 8, with 6 bases in between. The CDR3 extends over 11 amino acids. Germline V gives CDR1 SGHVS, CDR2 FQNEAQ.

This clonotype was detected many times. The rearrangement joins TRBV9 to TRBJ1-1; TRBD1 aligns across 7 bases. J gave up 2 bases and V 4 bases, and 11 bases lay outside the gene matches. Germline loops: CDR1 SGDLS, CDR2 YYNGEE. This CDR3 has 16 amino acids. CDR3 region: CASSPRDSPFNTEAFF. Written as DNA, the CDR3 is TGTGCCAGCAGCCCAAGGGACAGCCCCTTTAACACTGAAGCTTTCTTT.

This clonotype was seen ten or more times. CDR3 in DNA: TGTGCCATCACCACTAGCGGGGCCTACGAGCAGTACTTC. Amino acid sequence: CAITTSGAYEQYF. This chain links TRBV10-3 with TRBJ2-7, with TRBD2 matching 10 bases. With V trimmed by 7 bases and J by 2 bases, 2 bases remained unmatched. The CDR3 totals 13 residues. Germline assignment: CDR1 ENHRY and CDR2 SYGVKD.

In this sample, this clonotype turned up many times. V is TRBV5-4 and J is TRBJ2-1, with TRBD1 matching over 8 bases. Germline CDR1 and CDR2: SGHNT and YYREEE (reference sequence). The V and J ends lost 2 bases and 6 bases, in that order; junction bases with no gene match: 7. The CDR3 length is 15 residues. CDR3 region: CASSLRTGFSNEQFF. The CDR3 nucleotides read TGTGCCAGCAGCTTACGGACAGGGTTTAGCAATGAGCAGTTCTTC. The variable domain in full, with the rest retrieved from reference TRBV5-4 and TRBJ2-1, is ETGVTQSPTHLIKTRGQQVTLRCSSQSGHNTVSWYQQALGQGPQFIFQYYREEENGRGNFPPRFSGLQFPNYSSELNVNALELDDSALYLCASSLRTGFSNEQFFGPGTRLTVL.

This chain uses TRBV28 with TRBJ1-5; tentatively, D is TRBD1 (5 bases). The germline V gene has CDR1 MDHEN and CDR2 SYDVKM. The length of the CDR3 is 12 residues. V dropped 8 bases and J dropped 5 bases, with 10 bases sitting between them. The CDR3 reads CASGAGDQPQHF. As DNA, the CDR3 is TGTGCCAGCGGGGCGGGGGATCAGCCCCAGCATTTT. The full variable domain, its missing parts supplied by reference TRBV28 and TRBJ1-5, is DVKVTQSSRYLVKRTGEKVFLECVQDMDHENMFWYRQDPGLGLRLIYFSYDVKMKEKGDIPEGYSVSREKKERFSLILESASTNQTSMYLCASGAGDQPQHFGDGTRLSIL.

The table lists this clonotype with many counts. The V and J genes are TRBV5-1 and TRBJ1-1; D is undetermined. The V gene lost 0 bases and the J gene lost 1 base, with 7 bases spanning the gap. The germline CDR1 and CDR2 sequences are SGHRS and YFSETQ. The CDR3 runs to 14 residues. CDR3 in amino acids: CASSLDSQNTEAFF. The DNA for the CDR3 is TGCGCCAGCAGCTTGGACAGCCAGAACACTGAAGCTTTCTTT.

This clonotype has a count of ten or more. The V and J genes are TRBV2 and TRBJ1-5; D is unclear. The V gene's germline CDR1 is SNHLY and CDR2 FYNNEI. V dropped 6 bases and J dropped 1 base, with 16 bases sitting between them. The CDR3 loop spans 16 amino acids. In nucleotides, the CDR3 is TGTGCCAGCAGGCGAAACTCACTAAAGAGCAATCAGCCCCAGCATTTT. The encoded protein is CASRRNSLKSNQPQHF. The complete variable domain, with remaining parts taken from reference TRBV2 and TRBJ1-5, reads EPEVTQTPSHQVTQMGQEVILRCVPISNHLYFYWYRQILGQKVEFLVSFYNNEISEKSEIFDDQFSVERPDGSNFTLKIRSTKLEDSAMYFCASRRNSLKSNQPQHFGDGTRLSIL.

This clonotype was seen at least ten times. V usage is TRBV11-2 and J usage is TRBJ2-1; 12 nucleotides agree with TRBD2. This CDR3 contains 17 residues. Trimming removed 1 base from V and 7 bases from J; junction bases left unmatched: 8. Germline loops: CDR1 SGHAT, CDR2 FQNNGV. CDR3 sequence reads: CASSLGQTSGGWNEQFF. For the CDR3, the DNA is TGTGCCAGCAGCTTAGGCCAAACTAGCGGGGGGTGGAATGAGCAGTTCTTC.

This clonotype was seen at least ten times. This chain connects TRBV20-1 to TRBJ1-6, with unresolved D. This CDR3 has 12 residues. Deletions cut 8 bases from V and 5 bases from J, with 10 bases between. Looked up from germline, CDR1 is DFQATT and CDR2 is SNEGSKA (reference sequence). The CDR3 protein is CSPRTDNSPLHF. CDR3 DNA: TGCAGTCCCCGGACCGATAATTCACCCCTCCACTTT.

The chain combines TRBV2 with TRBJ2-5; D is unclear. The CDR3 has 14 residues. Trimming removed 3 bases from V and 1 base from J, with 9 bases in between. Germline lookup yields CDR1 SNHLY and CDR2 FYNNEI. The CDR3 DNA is TGTGCCAGCAGTGATCGGGCATTCCAAGAGACCCAGTACTTC. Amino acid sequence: CASSDRAFQETQYF.

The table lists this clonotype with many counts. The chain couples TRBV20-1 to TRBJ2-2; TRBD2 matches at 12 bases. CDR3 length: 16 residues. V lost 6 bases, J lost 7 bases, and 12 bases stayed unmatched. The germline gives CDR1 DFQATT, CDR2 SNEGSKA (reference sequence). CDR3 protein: CSAGPLAGGPGGELFF. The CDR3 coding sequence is TGCAGTGCCGGTCCGCTAGCGGGGGGGCCCGGCGGGGAGCTGTTTTTT.

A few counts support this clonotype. CDR3 nucleotide sequence: TGCGCCAGCAGCCAAGATAAGGAGTTCAGAGCTTTCTTT. This codes for CASSQDKEFRAFF. V gene TRBV4-3 combines with J gene TRBJ1-1; no reliable D call. Germline loops: CDR1 LGHNA, CDR2 YSLEER. The germline V and J ends were trimmed by 0 bases and 10 bases, with 12 bases remaining between them. The CDR3 totals 13 residues.